This T cell receptor (beta chain) was documented in a study of T cells after yellow fever vaccination. Whole-study context: Low-cell-number fractions underwent preparation using SMART-Seq v4 Ultra Low Input.

The study made its TCR cDNA through 5'RACE template switching. That step introduced a universal primer site along with UMIs. TCRdb called the 5' RACE reads again in MiXCR, with one record for every CDR3 protein. This table holds 310,000 or so distinct CDR3 sequences, roughly 6.8% found once. V was clipped by 0 bases and J by 3 bases, with 12 bases between them. From germline, CDR1 is DFQATT and CDR2 SNEGSKA (reference sequence). The CDR3 has 14 amino acids. The TCR originated in a man between 18 and 29 years old who received the YFV17D yellow fever vaccine. The sample consisted of PBMCs, taken roughly 46 days after the first yellow fever vaccination. This sequence joins TRBV20-1 and TRBJ2-7; D gene unclear. The CDR3 loop is CSAREAIGRYEQYF. CDR3 DNA sequence: TGCAGTGCTAGAGAGGCTATAGGCCGCTACGAGCAGTACTTC.